The rows below give T cell receptor beta chains drawn from one sample of a study of identical twins. Each CDR3 protein is one row after TCRdb ran MiXCR on the 5' RACE reads. The sample carries 500,000 to 600,000 distinct CDR3 sequences, under 25% recorded once. These data were also reused for a study on T cells expressing NK-cell markers.

The sequencing sample was made of CD4+ T cells sorted from blood. Source of these receptors: a woman between 18 and 29 years old in good health. The CDR3 runs from the conserved cysteine through the conserved F or W. A D gene is named only where the DNA matches it firmly. The size of a clone is reported for some rows only, either as once, few or many, or as a class for expanded clones.

-	TRBV20-1	-	TRBJ2-5	CSARLDAREETQYF	TGCAGTGCTAGATTGGACGCCCGCGAAGAGACCCAGTACTTC
-	TRBV12-3/TRBV12-4	few	TRBJ1-1	CASSLSTGGRVKAFF	TGTGCCAGCAGTCTCAGCACCGGGGGTCGGGTGAAAGCTTTCTTT
-	TRBV9	-	TRBJ1-6	CASSVDFHGSSPLHF	TGTGCCAGCAGCGTAGATTTTCATGGGAGTTCACCCCTCCACTTT
TRBD1	TRBV12-3/TRBV12-4	few	TRBJ1-2	CASRRRRSGTGEDYGYTF	TGTGCCAGCAGACGCCGACGATCCGGGACAGGGGAAGACTATGGCTACACCTTC
-	TRBV10-3	few	TRBJ1-1	CAIRSVGAYTEAFF	TGTGCCATTAGGAGTGTGGGGGCATACACTGAAGCTTTCTTT
-	TRBV9	-	TRBJ2-7	CASSVAPGHSYEQYF	TGTGCCAGCAGCGTAGCTCCCGGACACTCCTACGAGCAGTATTTC
-	TRBV6-2/TRBV6-3	-	TRBJ2-7	CASSSTREQYF	TGTGCCAGCAGTTCCACGCGCGAGCAGTACTTC
-	TRBV10-3	-	TRBJ1-2	CAISEEGGDYGYTF	TGTGCCATCAGTGAGGAAGGAGGTGACTATGGCTACACCTTC
TRBD2	TRBV6-2/TRBV6-3	-	TRBJ2-5	CASCRLAVETQYF	TGTGCCAGCTGTCGACTAGCCGTGGAGACCCAGTACTTC
-	TRBV5-5	few	TRBJ1-5	CASSLWGDRQPQHF	TGTGCCAGCAGCTTATGGGGGGATCGGCAGCCCCAGCATTTT
TRBD2	TRBV7-2	-	TRBJ2-7	CASSTLAGGAEQYF	TGTGCCAGCAGCACTTTAGCGGGAGGTGCCGAGCAGTACTTC
-	TRBV7-6	-	TRBJ2-7	CASSPVRGYEQYF	TGTGCCAGCAGCCCAGTCAGGGGTTACGAGCAGTACTTC
TRBD1	TRBV5-4	-	TRBJ1-2	CASSLDDRDATF	TGTGCCAGCAGCTTGGATGACAGGGATGCCACCTTC
-	TRBV5-1	few	TRBJ2-5	CASSFRGSGETQYF	TGCGCCAGCAGCTTTCGTGGAAGCGGAGAGACCCAGTACTTC
-	TRBV20-1	few	TRBJ2-7	CSARGFYEQYF	TGCAGTGCTCGTGGATTCTACGAGCAGTACTTC
TRBD2	TRBV12-3/TRBV12-4	many	TRBJ2-7	CASSFSGSNEQYF	TGTGCCAGCAGTTTTAGCGGGAGCAACGAGCAGTACTTC
-	TRBV6-5	few	TRBJ2-1	CASSYQVGGYNEQFF	TGTGCCAGCAGTTACCAAGTGGGGGGATACAATGAGCAGTTCTTC
TRBD2	TRBV7-3	few	TRBJ2-1	CASSAGLANEQFF	TGTGCCAGCAGCGCGGGACTAGCCAATGAGCAGTTCTTC
-	TRBV5-1	few	TRBJ2-2	CASSPGRRRGTGELFF	TGCGCCAGCAGCCCAGGTAGGCGACGAGGCACCGGGGAGCTGTTTTTT
-	TRBV7-9	-	TRBJ2-7	CASSSAGVGQYF	TGTGCCAGCAGCTCCGCCGGAGTGGGGCAGTACTTC
TRBD2	TRBV30	few	TRBJ2-1	CAWIRGRAWNEQFF	TGTGCCTGGATCCGCGGGAGGGCCTGGAATGAGCAGTTCTTC
TRBD2	TRBV20-1	-	TRBJ2-1	CSAIRLAWNEQFF	TGCAGTGCTATAAGACTAGCATGGAATGAGCAGTTCTTC
TRBD2	TRBV4-3	-	TRBJ2-3	CASSQDHGGRADTQYF	TGCGCCAGCAGCCAAGATCACGGCGGGAGGGCAGATACGCAGTATTTT
-	TRBV7-9	-	TRBJ1-4	CASRGYNEKLFF	TGTGCCAGCCGGGGGTATAATGAAAAACTGTTTTTT